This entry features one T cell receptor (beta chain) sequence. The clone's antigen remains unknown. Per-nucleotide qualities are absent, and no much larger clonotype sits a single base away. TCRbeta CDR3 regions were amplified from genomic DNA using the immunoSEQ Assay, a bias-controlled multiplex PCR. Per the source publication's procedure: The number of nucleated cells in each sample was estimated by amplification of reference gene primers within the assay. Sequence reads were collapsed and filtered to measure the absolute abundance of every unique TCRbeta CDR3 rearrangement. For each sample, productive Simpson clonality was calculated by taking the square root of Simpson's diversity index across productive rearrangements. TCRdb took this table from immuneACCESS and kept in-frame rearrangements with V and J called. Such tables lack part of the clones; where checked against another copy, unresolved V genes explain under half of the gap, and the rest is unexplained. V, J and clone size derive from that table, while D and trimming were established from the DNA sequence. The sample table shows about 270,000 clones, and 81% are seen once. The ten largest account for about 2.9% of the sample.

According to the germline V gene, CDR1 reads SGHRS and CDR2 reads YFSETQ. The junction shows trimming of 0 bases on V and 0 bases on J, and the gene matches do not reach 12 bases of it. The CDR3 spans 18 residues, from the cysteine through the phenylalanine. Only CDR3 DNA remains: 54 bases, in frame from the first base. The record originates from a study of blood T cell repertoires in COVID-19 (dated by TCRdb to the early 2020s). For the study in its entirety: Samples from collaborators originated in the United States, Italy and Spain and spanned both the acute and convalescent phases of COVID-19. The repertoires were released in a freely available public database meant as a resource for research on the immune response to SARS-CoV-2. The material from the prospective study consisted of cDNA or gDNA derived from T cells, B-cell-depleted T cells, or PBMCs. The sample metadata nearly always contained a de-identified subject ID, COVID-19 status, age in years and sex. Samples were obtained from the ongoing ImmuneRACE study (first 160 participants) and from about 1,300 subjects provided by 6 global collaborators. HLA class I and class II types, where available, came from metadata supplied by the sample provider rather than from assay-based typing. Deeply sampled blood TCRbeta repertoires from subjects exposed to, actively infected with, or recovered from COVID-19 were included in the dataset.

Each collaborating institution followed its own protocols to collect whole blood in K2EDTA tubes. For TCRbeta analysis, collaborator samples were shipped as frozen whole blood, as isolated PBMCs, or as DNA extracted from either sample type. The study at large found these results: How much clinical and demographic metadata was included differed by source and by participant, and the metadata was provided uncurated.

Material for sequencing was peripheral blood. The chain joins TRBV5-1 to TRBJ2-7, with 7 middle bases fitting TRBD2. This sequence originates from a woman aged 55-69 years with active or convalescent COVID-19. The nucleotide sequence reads TGCGCCAGCAGCTTGGGATCGCGGAGCGGGGTTAGCTCCTACGAGCAGTACTTC. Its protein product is CASSLGSRSGVSSYEQYF. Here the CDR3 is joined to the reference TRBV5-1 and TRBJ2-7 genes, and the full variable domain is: KAGVTQTPRYLIKTRGQQVTLSCSPISGHRSVSWYQQTPGQGLQFLFEYFSETQRNKGNFPGRFSGRQFSNSRSEMNVSTLELGDSALYLCASSLGSRSGVSSYEQYFGPGTRLTVT.